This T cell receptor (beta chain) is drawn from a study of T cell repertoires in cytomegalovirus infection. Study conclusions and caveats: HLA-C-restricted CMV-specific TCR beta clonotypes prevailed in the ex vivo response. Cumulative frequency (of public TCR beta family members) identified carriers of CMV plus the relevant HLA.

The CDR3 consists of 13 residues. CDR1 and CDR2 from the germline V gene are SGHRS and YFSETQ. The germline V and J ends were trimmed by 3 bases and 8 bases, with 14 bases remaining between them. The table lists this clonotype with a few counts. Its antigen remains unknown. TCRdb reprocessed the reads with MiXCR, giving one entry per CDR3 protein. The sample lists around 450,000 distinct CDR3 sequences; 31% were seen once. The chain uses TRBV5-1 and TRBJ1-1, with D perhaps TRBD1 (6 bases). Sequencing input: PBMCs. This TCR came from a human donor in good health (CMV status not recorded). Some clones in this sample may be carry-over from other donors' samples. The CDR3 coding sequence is TGCGCCAGCAGCTCCCCAGGGGTCTCCGAAGCTTTCTTT. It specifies CASSSPGVSEAFF.